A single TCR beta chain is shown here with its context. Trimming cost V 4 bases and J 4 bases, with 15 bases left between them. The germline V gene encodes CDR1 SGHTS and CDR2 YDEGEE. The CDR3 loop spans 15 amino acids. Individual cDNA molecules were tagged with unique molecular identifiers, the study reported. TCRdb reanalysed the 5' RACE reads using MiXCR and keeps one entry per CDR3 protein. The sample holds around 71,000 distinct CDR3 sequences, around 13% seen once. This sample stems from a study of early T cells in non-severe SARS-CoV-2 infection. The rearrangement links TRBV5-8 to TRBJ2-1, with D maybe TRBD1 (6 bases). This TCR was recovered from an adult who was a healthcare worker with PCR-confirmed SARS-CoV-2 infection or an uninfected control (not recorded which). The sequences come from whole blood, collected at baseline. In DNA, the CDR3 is TGTGCCAGCAGCCCGGCCGGACAGCCTTACAATGAGCAGTTCTTC. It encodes CASSPAGQPYNEQFF. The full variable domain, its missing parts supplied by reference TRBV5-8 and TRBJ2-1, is EAGVTQSPTHLIKTRGQQATLRCSPISGHTSVYWYQQALGLGLQFLLWYDEGEERNRGNFPPRFSGRQFPNYSSELNVNALELEDSALYLCASSPAGQPYNEQFFGPGTRLTVL.